The 27 T cell receptor beta chains listed next were all sequenced from one sample in a study of T cells in Graves' hyperthyroidism and ophthalmopathy (dated by TCRdb to the late 2010s). The library was built by means of multiplex PCR. Instrument on record: Illumina HiSeq 2000. Amplification of TCR beta CDR3 regions was carried out from RNA transcripts. A first-round RT-PCR of the TCR CDR3 used the HTBI primer set with the Qiagen OneStep RT-PCR kit. Starting from the raw public reads, TCRdb applied fastp trimming at Q25, assembled clones with MiXCR and retained in-frame beta chains. Each entry merges the rows of one CDR3 protein and shows their most common DNA and genes. The sample table shows some 600,000 distinct CDR3 sequences, and approximately 15% are seen once. Jointly, the top ten make up less than 6% of the sample. The sequenced material came from blood. These receptor sequences come from a woman aged 25 to 39 with Graves' hyperthyroidism that later progressed to Graves' ophthalmopathy.

This clonotype was counted many times. The chain joins TRBV12-3 or TRBV12-4 to TRBJ1-5; TRBD1 might be the D (5 bases). V was cut by 6 bases and J by 12 bases, with 15 bases left in between. This CDR3 is 12 amino acids long. CDR3 bases: TGTGCCAGCAGCGGGCGGGGCTTGGGCCAGCATTTT. Its protein is CASSGRGLGQHF.

Here the CDR3 DNA reads TGTGCCAGCAGCCGCGGGATGACGAACACCGGGGAGCTGTTTTTT. Encoded protein: CASSRGMTNTGELFF. The rearrangement joins TRBV6-1 to TRBJ2-2, with D perhaps matching TRBD2 (6 bases). With 6 bases removed from V and 0 bases from J, the gap between germline ends came to 11 bases. Per the germline V gene, CDR1 is MNHNS and CDR2 is SASEGT. The CDR3 covers 15 residues.

This clonotype was counted at least ten times. The gene calls are TRBV19 and TRBJ1-1, with 7 bases fitting TRBD1. Germline trimming cut 6 bases from V and 8 bases from J; bases unmatched to any gene: 3. Per germline, CDR1 LNHDA and CDR2 SQIVND (reference sequence). This CDR3 comprises 11 residues. CDR3 amino acids: CASRTTGEAFF. The DNA for the CDR3 is TGTGCCAGTAGGACGACAGGGGAAGCTTTCTTT.

This clonotype came up many times. The rearrangement links TRBV7-2 to TRBJ2-1; D unresolved. Germline V gives CDR1 SGHTA, CDR2 FQGNSA. The V and J ends lost 6 bases and 5 bases respectively, with 17 bases between them. The CDR3 extends over 15 amino acids. The CDR3 sequence: CASRRGSSTNNEQFF. In DNA form, the CDR3 reads TGTGCCAGCAGACGAGGCAGTTCGACAAACAATGAGCAGTTCTTC.

This clonotype was counted many times. A much larger clone lies one base from this, so it may be a read error. The V and J genes are TRBV3-1 and TRBJ2-5, with D unresolved. Germline V gene lookup returns CDR1 LGHDT and CDR2 YNNKEL (reference sequence). The CDR3 sequence is 11 residues long. Trimming stripped 3 bases from V and 3 bases from J, with 2 bases between. CDR3 sequence: CASSHEETQYF. DNA for the CDR3: TGTGCCAGCAGCCACGAAGAGACCCAGTACTTC.

This clonotype showed up just a few times. This chain uses TRBV5-1 with TRBJ2-6; tentative D call: TRBD2 (5 bases). Germline loops: CDR1 SGHRS, CDR2 YFSETQ. With 4 bases removed from V and 0 bases from J, the gap between germline ends came to 20 bases. The CDR3 contains 19 residues. The CDR3, as DNA: TGCGCCAGCAGCCACGGAGGTCAACCCGCTATCTCTGGGGCCAACGTCCTGACTTTC. This codes for CASSHGGQPAISGANVLTF.

This clonotype was recorded many times. The chain employs TRBV28 and TRBJ2-7, with 13 nucleotides matching TRBD2. The CDR3 length is 18 residues. V was clipped by 1 base and J by 4 bases; unmatched bases: 10. Germline CDR1 and CDR2: MDHEN and SYDVKM. CDR3 sequence: CASSLSVGTSGDWYEQYF. The CDR3 nucleotides are TGTGCCAGCAGTTTATCCGTAGGGACTAGCGGGGACTGGTACGAGCAGTACTTC. The variable domain in full, completed from reference TRBV28 and TRBJ2-7, reads DVKVTQSSRYLVKRTGEKVFLECVQDMDHENMFWYRQDPGLGLRLIYFSYDVKMKEKGDIPEGYSVSREKKERFSLILESASTNQTSMYLCASSLSVGTSGDWYEQYFGPGTRLTVT.

This clonotype was found once. The chain is built from TRBV11-2 and TRBJ2-3; 8 nucleotides line up with TRBD2. V gave up 5 bases and J gave up 0 bases; unmatched junction bases: 7. The CDR3 is 16 residues long. Germline CDR1 SGHAT, CDR2 FQNNGV. DNA for the CDR3: TGTGCCAGCAGCGCAAGCGGGAGCCCTAGCACAGATACGCAGTATTTT. It is translated as CASSASGSPSTDTQYF.

This clonotype was detected many times. V usage is TRBV28 and J usage is TRBJ1-4; 8 bases are shared with TRBD1. The V gene's germline CDR1 is MDHEN and CDR2 SYDVKM. The CDR3 consists of 12 residues. V gave up 7 bases and J gave up 7 bases; unmatched junction bases: 2. CDR3 loop: CASNDRGEKLFF. In DNA, the CDR3 is TGTGCCAGCAATGACAGGGGTGAAAAACTGTTTTTT.

This clonotype was counted only a few times. Written as DNA, the CDR3 is TGTGCCAGCAGACCCAACCCCCTAGCGGGGAACACCGGGGAGCTGTTTTTT. Its translation: CASRPNPLAGNTGELFF. The chain carries TRBV4-2 and TRBJ2-2; TRBD2 matches at 8 bases. J was trimmed by 1 base and V by 6 bases; bases with no gene match: 10. Germline CDR1 is LGHNA and CDR2 is YNFKEQ. This CDR3 spans 17 amino acids.

A few counts support this clonotype. V and J are TRBV28 and TRBJ1-4; TRBD1 agrees at 7 bases. The CDR3 has 15 amino acids. CDR1 and CDR2 from the germline V gene are MDHEN and SYDVKM. The V and J ends lost 4 bases and 4 bases, in that order; junction bases with no gene match: 6. The CDR3: CASSSGTAGNEKLFF. The CDR3 DNA follows: TGTGCCAGCAGTTCAGGGACAGCGGGTAATGAAAAACTGTTTTTT.

This clonotype was counted a few times. The gene calls are TRBV14 and TRBJ2-7; the D gene is possibly TRBD1 (5 bases). V lost 5 bases and J 1 base, leaving 12 bases between the germline ends. Germline CDR1 and CDR2: SGHDN and FVKESK. CDR3 length: 14 residues. CDR3 DNA sequence: TGTGCCAGCAGCATCTCAGGGATTTCCTACGAGCAGTACTTC. Translation: CASSISGISYEQYF. Using reference TRBV14 and TRBJ2-7 for the parts outside the CDR3, the full variable domain is EAGVTQFPSHSVIEKGQTVTLRCDPISGHDNLYWYRRVMGKEIKFLLHFVKESKQDESGMPNNRFLAERTGGTYSTLKVQPAELEDSGVYFCASSISGISYEQYFGPGTRLTVT.

This clonotype was found a few times. The rearrangement links TRBV19 to TRBJ2-7; D unclear. Deletions cut 6 bases from V and 0 bases from J, with 12 bases between. This CDR3 has 14 residues. CDR1 and CDR2 from the germline V gene are LNHDA and SQIVND (reference sequence). The CDR3 sequence is CASSPWTGSYEQYF. CDR3 in DNA: TGTGCCAGTAGCCCATGGACGGGCTCCTACGAGCAGTACTTC.

This clonotype was seen only a few times. The chain uses TRBV7-9 and TRBJ2-7; D possibly corresponds to TRBD2 (5 bases). The CDR3 runs to 16 residues. The V end lost 4 bases, the J end lost 1 base, and 17 bases lay between the germline ends. CDR1 SEHNR and CDR2 FQNEAQ come from the germline V gene (reference sequence). This CDR3 reads CASSSWVGSRSYEQYF. The DNA for the CDR3 is TGTGCCAGCAGCTCCTGGGTAGGGAGTAGGTCCTACGAGCAGTACTTC.

This clonotype has a count of ten or more. This chain uses TRBV20-1 with TRBJ1-4, with D perhaps TRBD1 (6 bases). The CDR3 is 16 amino acids. V gave up 3 bases and J gave up 0 bases, with 14 bases separating them. Germline assignment: CDR1 DFQATT and CDR2 SNEGSKA (reference sequence). CDR3 DNA sequence: TGCAGTGCTAGGGAGGACAGACATGCAACTAATGAAAAACTGTTTTTT. This encodes CSAREDRHATNEKLFF.

This clonotype was counted ten times or more. The chain is built from TRBV7-3 and TRBJ2-1; TRBD2 aligns across 7 bases. Germline CDR1 and CDR2: SGHTA and FQGTGA. The CDR3 totals 15 residues. V lost 9 bases to trimming and J lost 1 base; unmatched junction nucleotides: 9. This chain's CDR3 is CASSDGRRSYNEQFF. The CDR3, as DNA: TGTGCCAGTTCCGACGGGAGGCGGTCCTACAATGAGCAGTTCTTC.

This clonotype was seen many times. The chain has TRBV18 and TRBJ2-5, with 7 bases lining up with TRBD2. V trimming: 4 bases; J trimming: 5 bases; junction bases outside the gene matches: 4. Germline lookup yields CDR1 KGHSH and CDR2 LQKENI. The CDR3 is 13 amino acids. The CDR3 loop reads CASSHQRDETQYF. In nucleotides, the CDR3 is TGTGCCAGCTCACACCAGCGGGATGAGACCCAGTACTTC.

This clonotype was seen at least ten times. The chain links TRBV12-3 or TRBV12-4 to TRBJ2-3; perhaps D is TRBD1 or TRBD2 (7 bases each). The CDR3 spans 16 residues. Trimming stripped 5 bases from V and 1 base from J, with 16 bases between. The CDR3 nucleotides are TGTGCCAGCAGTCCACTGACAGGGAGGGGCACAGATACGCAGTATTTT. It encodes CASSPLTGRGTDTQYF.

The chain employs TRBV5-1 and TRBJ2-1, with unresolved D. The CDR3 is made up of 15 amino acids. The V end lost 0 bases, the J end lost 6 bases, and 13 bases lay between the germline ends. Germline CDR1 and CDR2: SGHRS and YFSETQ. The CDR3 DNA reads TGCGCCAGCAGCTTGGGTATGACAAACACCAATGAGCAGTTCTTC. Translation: CASSLGMTNTNEQFF.

This clonotype was found a few times. The chain is built from TRBV20-1 and TRBJ2-5, with 10 bases lining up with TRBD2. CDR3 size: 13 residues. Germline V gene lookup returns CDR1 DFQATT and CDR2 SNEGSKA (reference sequence). V shed 4 bases and J 7 bases; nucleotides not matched to a gene: 6. The CDR3 loop is CSATVAGGGTQYF. CDR3 DNA: TGCAGTGCTACCGTAGCGGGGGGAGGGACCCAGTACTTC.

The sample holds a few counts of this clonotype. The genes are TRBV12-5 and TRBJ1-2; tentatively, D is TRBD1 (5 bases). Germline CDR1 is LGHNT and CDR2 is FRNRAP. V was clipped by 0 bases and J by 10 bases, with 9 bases between them. The CDR3 sequence is 12 residues long. The CDR3 protein is CASGLVQGDYTF. CDR3 coding DNA: TGTGCTAGTGGTTTGGTCCAGGGCGACTACACCTTC.

This clonotype was picked up many times. This sequence joins TRBV7-9 and TRBJ2-3; possible D gene TRBD2, 5 bases. Trimming shortened V by 7 bases and J by 1 base, and 27 bases separated the two germline ends. Per the germline V gene, CDR1 is SEHNR and CDR2 is FQNEAQ (reference sequence). This CDR3 spans 19 amino acids. CDR3 region: CASTPPSAAGVGGTDTQYF. The CDR3, as DNA: TGTGCCAGCACCCCCCCGTCAGCGGCAGGCGTAGGTGGCACAGATACGCAGTATTTT.

This clonotype was detected ten times or more. At one boundary the junction diverges from the germline segment, which might be a read error. The CDR3 reads CAGSYIPGGANTEAFF. Here the CDR3 DNA reads TGTGCCGGCAGTTACATACCGGGGGGCGCGAACACTGAAGCTTTCTTT. The chain uses TRBV6-2 or TRBV6-3 and TRBJ1-1; TRBD1 is a possible D gene (6 bases). Germline V CDR1 and CDR2: MNHEY, SVGEGT. CDR3 length equals 16 residues.

The sample holds a few counts of this clonotype. The V and J genes are TRBV7-6 and TRBJ1-2; D uncertain. Deletions cut 4 bases from V and 1 base from J, with 13 bases between. The V gene's germline CDR1 is SGHVS and CDR2 FNYEAQ. The CDR3 is 15 residues long. In DNA form, the CDR3 reads TGTGCCAGCAGCTCAGTCGGTTCAGTTAACTATGGCTACACCTTC. Translation: CASSSVGSVNYGYTF.

This clonotype was found many times. J is TRBJ2-1 and V is TRBV28; 9 bases are a match to TRBD2. V gave up 7 bases and J gave up 6 bases; unmatched junction bases: 4. The CDR3 runs to 13 residues. Germline loops: CDR1 MDHEN, CDR2 SYDVKM. CDR3 DNA: TGTGCCAGCAACGGCGGGAGGGCCAATGAGCAGTTCTTC. Amino acid sequence: CASNGGRANEQFF.

As regards this clonotype: A read error is possible here, since a much larger clone lies one base away. The chain carries TRBV28 and TRBJ2-1; TRBD1 might be the D (6 bases). The germline CDR1 and CDR2 sequences are MDHEN and SYDVKM. There are 13 residues in the CDR3. The CDR3 nucleotides read TGTACCAGCAGTCCAATTCGGGACATCGGGGAGTTCTTC. It encodes CTSSPIRDIGEFF.

This clonotype showed up many times. The chain joins TRBV27 to TRBJ2-7; either TRBD1 or TRBD2 may supply D (5 bases each). The CDR3 totals 13 residues. V lost 3 bases to trimming and J lost 6 bases, with 12 bases between them. From germline, CDR1 is MNHEY and CDR2 SMNVEV (reference sequence). The CDR3 bases are TGTGCCAGCAGTTTGTCAGGGAGTCGCGAGCAGTACTTC. Translation gives CASSLSGSREQYF.